A single sample is the source of the 3 T cell receptor beta chains below, sequenced in a study of T cell responses to AZD1222 COVID-19 vaccine. Assay: immunoSEQ multiplex PCR; the TCRdb copy retains only in-frame clones and omits some. The sample has 130,000 or so clones, 92% seen once; the top ten hold approximately 1%. Specimen: peripheral blood, collected on day 0 of AZD1222 vaccination. These receptors were collected from an adult in good health.

The chain carries TRBV4-2 and TRBJ1-4, with D perhaps matching TRBD1 (6 bases). CDR1 is LGHNA and CDR2 is YNFKEQ in the germline V gene. The CDR3 length is 16 residues. The V and J ends lost 2 bases and 8 bases respectively, with 18 bases between them. The CDR3 DNA follows: TGTGCCAGCAGCCAACGCACAGGGCACGGTGGCGAAAAACTGTTTTTT. As protein: CASSQRTGHGGEKLFF.

The chain combines TRBV14 with TRBJ1-2, with D possibly TRBD1 on 5 matching bases. With 0 bases removed from V and 4 bases from J, the gap between germline ends came to 12 bases. The CDR3 contains 15 residues. Germline V gene sequence: CDR1 SGHDN, CDR2 FVKESK. DNA of the CDR3: TGTGCCAGCAGCCAAGATGGGGGGTACTTCTATGGCTACACCTTC. It is translated as CASSQDGGYFYGYTF.

DNA for the CDR3: TGTGCCAGCAGAAGTACTAATTCACCCCTCCACTTT. Translating gives CASRSTNSPLHF. J is TRBJ1-6 and V is TRBV7-9; D uncertain. The CDR3 has 12 amino acids. Looked up from germline, CDR1 is SEHNR and CDR2 is FQNEAQ (reference sequence). The V gene lost 6 bases and the J gene lost 6 bases, with 6 bases spanning the gap.